This TCR beta chain was obtained from a study of T cells after yellow fever vaccination. Concerning this clonotype: The antigen remains unidentified.

The CDR3 is made up of 15 amino acids. CDR1 is KGHSH and CDR2 is LQKENI in the germline V gene. V dropped 6 bases and J dropped 5 bases, with 20 bases sitting between them. Study conclusions and caveats: FACS-sorted repertoires might harbor abundant contaminating clonotypes from the bulk population. Re-detected after boosting: most primary clones, 96% of CD4 and 88% of CD8. Clonotype sharing between CD4 and CD8 compartments was small.

TCRdb re-derived calls from the 5' RACE reads in MiXCR, one entry per CDR3 protein. The repertoire holds 300,000 or so distinct CDR3 sequences, about 4% seen once, with about 24% in the top ten. The origin of this receptor is a young man who received the YFV17D yellow fever vaccine. Here the sequenced sample was PBMCs, taken 5 days after the yellow fever booster vaccination. This chain joins TRBV18 and TRBJ2-7; tentatively, D is TRBD2 (5 bases). CDR3 sequence reads: CASSPGVSGSDEQYV. In DNA, the CDR3 is TGTGCCAGCTCGCCGGGTGTTTCGGGGTCAGACGAGCAGTACGTC.